This T cell receptor (beta chain) was documented in a study of Ad26.COV2.S vaccination and SARS-CoV-2 variants. Overall study context: A COV1001 Ad26.COV2.S trial-arm participant provided the sample. Findings and limits, study-wide: Placebo recipients had lower spike-specific TCR breadth than vaccine recipients.

CDR3 length equals 15 residues. J was trimmed by 7 bases and V by 1 base; bases with no gene match: 6. CDR1 and CDR2 from the germline V gene are LGHDT and YNNKEL (reference sequence). Worth noting for this clone: No antigen is known for it.

Sequenced by immunoSEQ multiplex PCR; TCRdb stores in-frame clones only, minus some. The repertoire consists of hundreds of thousands of clones, with 88% occurring once and the leading ten covering 5.5% to 7%. The treatment was: about 20 received Ad26.COV2.S at low or high dose, single or two shots; roughly five received placebo; per-sample allocation not given. Specimen acquisition occurred on day 63 following the initial vaccine or placebo injection. Recruitment in Boston yielded a donor of adult age, 18-55 years. Sequenced here: peripheral blood, sampled in a trial of Ad26.COV2.S vaccine versus placebo. The TCR comes from a person aged 18 to 59 who received the Ad26.COV2.S COVID-19 vaccine or a placebo. The rearrangement links TRBV3-1 (or the pseudogene TRBV3-2) to TRBJ1-5; 8 bases match TRBD1. In DNA form, the CDR3 reads TGTGCCAGCAGCCAAGGTGCAGGGGGCGTCCAGCCCCAGCATTTT. Translation gives CASSQGAGGVQPQHF.